This TCR beta chain is from a study of read filtering for tumor transcriptome and immune sequencing. Study-wide background: The cohort had approximately 16 men and approximately 13 women aged roughly 40 to 90, mean about 72 years. DNase treatment preceded whole-transcriptome library preparation.

Regarding the study as a whole: In IR-seq, single-read clonotypes were around four fifths of clonotypes but roughly 3.5% of reads.

Trimming stripped 3 bases from V and 7 bases from J, with 19 bases between. The germline V gene has CDR1 DFQATT and CDR2 SNEGSKA (reference sequence). There are 15 residues in the CDR3. From about 400 ng of RNA, a library with molecular barcoded alpha/delta and beta/gamma adaptors was made. TCRdb reprocessed the reads with MiXCR, giving one entry per CDR3 protein. The sample holds about 24,000 distinct CDR3 sequences, about 20% seen once. This clonotype was counted only a few times. Antigen specificity is unknown. What was sequenced was a population of CD138-negative cells sorted from bone marrow. The receptor comes from a donor older than 35 with multiple myeloma. This chain uses TRBV20-1 with TRBJ1-5, with D possibly being TRBD1 (5 bases). Written as DNA, the CDR3 is TGCAGTGCTAGTTCGGGCGGGGGGGTGAGGCAGCCCCAGCATTTT. Translating gives CSASSGGGVRQPQHF.